This T cell receptor (beta chain) was captured in a study of vaccination effects on CD4 cells after COVID-19. Study-wide results and limits: Missing from the study were early post-infection timepoints, and its convalescent patients were few.

Sequencing was preceded by expansion of antigen-specific CD4+ T cells with viral peptide pools in the ViraFEST assay. Researchers isolated CD4+ T cells once approximately ten days of culture had elapsed. All vaccine recipients tested negative for nucleocapsid antibodies and had never contracted SARS-CoV-2 infection. Two million PBMC per well were cultured with 9 to 10 IU/ml IL-2 and around 9.4 ug/ml peptides. The repertoire was sequenced with immunoSEQ multiplex PCR; TCRdb's copy has only in-frame clones and lacks some. The sample includes about 71,000 clones, roughly 80% of them seen just once. Comments on this clone: Its antigen is not known.

The CDR3 contains 16 residues. V was pared by 4 bases and J by 7 bases, with 25 bases between. CDR1 and CDR2 from the germline V gene are GTSNPN and SVGIG (reference sequence). The gene calls are TRBV30 and TRBJ2-5, with a possible D match to TRBD2 (7 bases). The material sequenced was CD4+ T cells from PBMCs cultured with SARS-CoV-2 spike peptides, taken before COVID-19 vaccination. This receptor was obtained from a human donor who received a COVID-19 vaccine. The CDR3 protein is CAWTLKGGAVFGTQYF. The CDR3 coding sequence is TGTGCCTGGACACTGAAGGGGGGGGCCGTTTTTGGGACCCAGTACTTC.